The 27 T cell receptor beta chains given below trace back to one sample, sequenced in a study of CD8+CD57+ T cells in acquired aplastic anemia. Flow cytometry had shown expanded CD8+CD57+ cells in the patients chosen for sequencing. Genomic DNA provided the template from which TCR beta VDJ and CDR3 profiles were obtained. In TCRdb, the reads were re-called with MiXCR into one record per CDR3 protein. The profile shows about 220,000 distinct CDR3 sequences, approximately 45% of them singletons. Sequenced: sorted CD4+, CD8+, or CD8+CD57+ T cells (not recorded which) from PBMCs. These receptors were obtained from a human donor with aplastic anemia.

The chain has TRBV11-3 and TRBJ1-1; 7 bases agree with TRBD1. There are 16 residues in the CDR3. The germline V gene encodes CDR1 SGHNT and CDR2 YENEEA. Trimming at V came to 0 bases and at J to 1 base, leaving 5 bases not matched to a gene. The CDR3 loop reads CASSLEGGVRNTEAFF. In nucleotides, the CDR3 is TGTGCCAGCAGCTTAGAAGGGGGCGTACGGAACACTGAAGCTTTCTTT.

This clonotype has at least ten counts. This chain uses TRBV7-9 with TRBJ1-1; no firm D call. V was cut by 5 bases and J by 4 bases, with 14 bases left in between. The germline gives CDR1 SEHNR, CDR2 FQNEAQ (reference sequence). CDR3 length equals 14 residues. The CDR3 region is CASSPVQATTEAFF. The CDR3 DNA follows: TGTGCCAGCAGCCCAGTACAAGCTACCACTGAAGCTTTCTTT.

This clonotype was picked up many times. This chain joins TRBV3-1 and TRBJ2-5; 11 nucleotides align to TRBD2. Germline V gives CDR1 LGHDT, CDR2 YNNKEL (reference sequence). The J segment lost 5 bases and the V segment lost 8 bases, leaving 19 bases of the junction unmatched. This CDR3 region has 18 residues. CDR3 sequence reads: CASLRSSVAGGFWETQYF. The CDR3 nucleotides read TGTGCCAGCCTCAGATCTTCCGTAGCGGGAGGGTTTTGGGAGACCCAGTACTTC.

As concerns this clonotype: It may be a read error: a sequence one base away is much more abundant. The rearrangement links TRBV11-1 to TRBJ1-1; D perhaps matches TRBD1 (5 bases). Looked up from germline, CDR1 is SGHAT and CDR2 is FQDESV (reference sequence). This CDR3 region has 15 residues. The CDR3 reads CASSPTRDGDTEAFF. The CDR3 nucleotides are TGCGCCAGCAGCCCAACCCGGGACGGAGACACTGAAGCTTTCTTT.

The chain employs TRBV7-2 and TRBJ2-7, with D perhaps TRBD1 (7 bases). Germline V gene data show CDR1 as SGHTA and CDR2 as FQGNSA. There are 14 residues in the CDR3. V gave up 2 bases and J gave up 4 bases, with 12 bases separating them. The DNA of the CDR3 is TGTGCCAGCAGCTTATTGACAGGGAGGTACGAGCAGTACGTC. Translation gives CASSLLTGRYEQYV.

This clonotype was detected ten times or more. This chain joins TRBV5-6 and TRBJ2-7, with 10 bases lining up with TRBD2. Per germline, CDR1 SGHDT and CDR2 YYEEEE. The CDR3 is 14 residues long. The V and J ends lost 2 bases and 2 bases, in that order; junction bases with no gene match: 1. The CDR3 bases are TGTGCCAGCAGCTTTCTAGCGGGAGCCTACGAGCAGTACTTC. This sequence encodes CASSFLAGAYEQYF.

A few counts support this clonotype. The DNA of the CDR3 is TGTGCCAGCAGCTTATTCTCGGGAGGATCCTACGAGCAGTACTTC. It translates to CASSLFSGGSYEQYF. The V call is TRBV11-2, the J call TRBJ2-7; 7 nucleotides match TRBD2. The CDR3 sequence is 15 residues long. Germline lookup yields CDR1 SGHAT and CDR2 FQNNGV. With V trimmed by 2 bases and J by 1 base, 5 bases remained unmatched.

The sample holds many counts of this clonotype. The rearrangement links TRBV7-9 to TRBJ1-3; D gene unclear. The V end was cut by 3 bases, the J end by 0 bases, with 9 bases between. From germline, CDR1 is SEHNR and CDR2 FQNEAQ (reference sequence). CDR3 length: 15 residues. CDR3 protein: CASSFAESSGNTIYF. The CDR3 nucleotides read TGTGCCAGCAGCTTCGCAGAGAGCTCTGGAAACACCATATATTTT.

This clonotype has a single count. The chain employs TRBV15 and TRBJ2-3; 8 nucleotides match TRBD1. With V trimmed by 2 bases and J by 8 bases, 12 bases remained unmatched. Germline V gives CDR1 LNHNV, CDR2 YYDKDF (reference sequence). This CDR3 contains 16 residues. The DNA of the CDR3 is TGTGCCACCAGCAGAAGATCGGGACAGGTGCCGGGTACGCAGTATTTT. Translated, it gives CATSRRSGQVPGTQYF.

The chain uses TRBV7-2 and TRBJ2-7; 13 bases line up with TRBD2. V was pared by 5 bases and J by 0 bases, with 7 bases of the junction left unmatched. The CDR3 runs 17 residues. The germline CDR1 and CDR2 sequences are SGHTA and FQGNSA. CDR3 amino acids: CASSPGTSGISSYEQYV. The CDR3 nucleotides read TGTGCCAGCAGCCCCGGGACTAGCGGGATTAGCTCCTACGAGCAGTACGTC.

V is TRBV25-1 and J is TRBJ2-7; perhaps TRBD1 as D (6 bases). The CDR3 loop spans 14 amino acids. Trimming took off 2 bases at V and 5 bases at J, with 13 bases between the two ends. In germline, CDR1 is MGHDK, CDR2 SYGVNS. Written as DNA, the CDR3 is TGTGCCAGCAGTGAAGACCAGGGGAACCACGAGCAGTACTTC. The encoded protein is CASSEDQGNHEQYF.

The chain links TRBV2 to TRBJ1-5; D is ambiguous. This CDR3 has 14 residues. CDR1 is SNHLY and CDR2 is FYNNEI in the germline V gene. V dropped 5 bases and J dropped 0 bases, with 8 bases sitting between them. As DNA, the CDR3 is TGTGCCAGCAGTCAGCTTTATAGCAATCAGCCCCAGCATTTT. This codes for CASSQLYSNQPQHF.

This clonotype showed up just a few times. With a much larger clone just one base away, this may be a read error. The gene calls are TRBV7-9 and TRBJ2-3, with D perhaps TRBD1 or TRBD2 (6 bases each). There are 16 residues in the CDR3. Germline-derived CDR1 and CDR2 are SEHNR and FQNEAQ (reference sequence). Trimming stripped 5 bases from V and 2 bases from J, with 17 bases between. The CDR3 loop is CASSHLEGGITDTQYF. The CDR3 DNA follows: TGTGCCAGCAGCCACCTCGAGGGGGGAATCACAGATACGCAGTATTTT.

The rearrangement uses TRBV20-1 and TRBJ2-1, with D perhaps assigned TRBD1 or TRBD2 (5 bases each). The V and J ends lost 1 base and 5 bases respectively, with 9 bases between them. CDR1 is DFQATT, CDR2 SNEGSKA, per germline (reference sequence). The CDR3 has 13 residues. CDR3 coding DNA: TGCAGTGCTAGAGGGGGGTTCAACAATGAGCAGTTCTTC. Protein: CSARGGFNNEQFF.

The chain couples TRBV2 to TRBJ1-5; possibly TRBD1 for D (6 bases). The CDR3 runs to 15 residues. Germline CDR1 is SNHLY and CDR2 is FYNNEI. Trimming left V 6 bases short and J 2 bases short, with 14 bases between. The CDR3 is CASREGDQRNQPQHF. The CDR3 nucleotides read TGTGCCAGCAGGGAGGGGGATCAGCGCAATCAGCCCCAGCATTTT.

The chain has TRBV12-3 or TRBV12-4 and TRBJ1-1; TRBD1 matches at 7 bases. The CDR3 loop spans 14 amino acids. Trimming at V came to 6 bases and at J to 6 bases, leaving 10 bases not matched to a gene. CDR3 protein: CASSSDRERPEAFF. The CDR3 DNA follows: TGTGCCAGCAGCTCCGACAGGGAGAGGCCTGAAGCTTTCTTT.

This clonotype occurred a few times. The DNA of the CDR3 is TGCGCCAGCAGCTCCGGTATATCAGGACTAGCGGGAAGAAATGAGCAGTTCTTC. Translating gives CASSSGISGLAGRNEQFF. The J gene is TRBJ2-1, the V gene TRBV5-1, with 12 bases lining up with TRBD2. The CDR3 covers 18 residues. V lost 3 bases, J lost 7 bases, and 14 bases stayed unmatched. The germline CDR1 and CDR2 sequences are SGHRS and YFSETQ.

V usage is TRBV2 and J usage is TRBJ1-5; perhaps TRBD1 as D (6 bases). The V end was cut by 1 base, the J end by 5 bases, with 9 bases between. CDR1 is SNHLY, CDR2 FYNNEI, per germline. CDR3 length: 14 residues. This chain's CDR3 is CASSEGGRHQPQHF. The CDR3 DNA follows: TGTGCCAGCAGTGAAGGGGGGCGTCATCAGCCCCAGCATTTT.

This clonotype occurred a few times. Written as DNA, the CDR3 is TGTGCCAGCAGCGCTCCTCCGGGACTAGCGGGTACTTACAATGAGCAGTTCTTC. This gives the protein CASSAPPGLAGTYNEQFF. The chain is built from TRBV13 and TRBJ2-1; 12 bases map to TRBD2. V lost 5 bases and J lost 4; bases outside the gene matches: 12. The CDR3 runs to 18 residues. Germline V gene sequence: CDR1 PRHDT, CDR2 FYEKMQ (reference sequence).

V is TRBV2 and J is TRBJ2-7; D not resolved. The germline CDR1 and CDR2 sequences are SNHLY and FYNNEI. V was shortened by 6 bases and J by 0 bases, with 6 bases between the two germline ends. This CDR3 spans 12 amino acids. The CDR3 DNA is TGTGCCAGCAGGGGCAGCTCCTACGAGCAGTACTTC. It encodes CASRGSSYEQYF.

V is TRBV7-9 and J is TRBJ2-7; D ambiguous. V was pared by 1 base and J by 1 base, with 11 bases between. Germline V gene lookup returns CDR1 SEHNR and CDR2 FQNEAQ (reference sequence). There are 15 residues in the CDR3. The chain's CDR3 is CASSLDRRMSYEQYF. CDR3 coding DNA: TGTGCCAGCAGCTTAGATCGACGCATGTCCTACGAGCAGTACTTC.

The V call is TRBV7-2, the J call TRBJ1-2, with D unresolved. Germline V CDR1 and CDR2: SGHTA, FQGNSA. CDR3 length: 15 amino acids. Trimming pared 1 base from V and 2 bases from J, leaving 11 bases between. The CDR3 reads CASSLDVAENYGYTF. DNA for the CDR3: TGTGCCAGCAGCTTAGATGTGGCAGAAAACTATGGCTACACCTTC.

V gene TRBV2 combines with J gene TRBJ1-6; 7 positions agree with TRBD1. CDR3 length: 16 residues. Germline values: CDR1 SNHLY, CDR2 FYNNEI. V lost 4 bases to trimming and J lost 8 bases; unmatched junction nucleotides: 11. Written as DNA, the CDR3 is TGTGCCAGCAGTGTAAACAGGGGCCCCTACGATTCACCCCTCCACTTT. It is translated as CASSVNRGPYDSPLHF.

The gene calls are TRBV7-9 and TRBJ2-7; no clear D. Per the germline V gene, CDR1 is SEHNR and CDR2 is FQNEAQ (reference sequence). The CDR3 loop spans 16 amino acids. Deletions cut 5 bases from V and 5 bases from J, with 22 bases between. The CDR3 DNA reads TGTGCCAGCAGCCCTAGGCCGGGCCCCCCTACTAACGAGCAGTACTTC. Protein: CASSPRPGPPTNEQYF.

This clonotype was observed many times. The chain joins TRBV24-1 to TRBJ2-7, with D perhaps TRBD1 (6 bases). Trimming shortened V by 3 bases and J by 0 bases, and 11 bases separated the two germline ends. Germline-derived CDR1 and CDR2 are KGHDR and SFDVKD. The CDR3 consists of 15 residues. For the CDR3, the DNA is TGTGCCACCAGTGATCCTGACAGGAGCTCCTACGAGCAGTACTTC. Amino acids: CATSDPDRSSYEQYF.

The chain uses TRBV6-6 and TRBJ1-2; 9 bases are a match to TRBD1. V lost 7 bases to trimming and J lost 5 bases; unmatched junction nucleotides: 8. The CDR3 covers 14 residues. The V gene's germline CDR1 is MNHNY and CDR2 SVGAGI (reference sequence). The CDR3 spells CASNKGQGRYGYTF. DNA for the CDR3: TGTGCCAGCAACAAGGGACAGGGACGGTATGGCTACACCTTC.

The chain couples TRBV28 to TRBJ1-6; TRBD1 might be the D (5 bases). The CDR3 is 14 amino acids. The germline V and J ends were trimmed by 7 bases and 5 bases, with 12 bases remaining between them. Germline V CDR1 and CDR2: MDHEN, SYDVKM. The DNA for the CDR3 is TGTGCCAGCACCATAGTAGGGGATAATTCACCCCTCCACTTT. It translates to CASTIVGDNSPLHF.